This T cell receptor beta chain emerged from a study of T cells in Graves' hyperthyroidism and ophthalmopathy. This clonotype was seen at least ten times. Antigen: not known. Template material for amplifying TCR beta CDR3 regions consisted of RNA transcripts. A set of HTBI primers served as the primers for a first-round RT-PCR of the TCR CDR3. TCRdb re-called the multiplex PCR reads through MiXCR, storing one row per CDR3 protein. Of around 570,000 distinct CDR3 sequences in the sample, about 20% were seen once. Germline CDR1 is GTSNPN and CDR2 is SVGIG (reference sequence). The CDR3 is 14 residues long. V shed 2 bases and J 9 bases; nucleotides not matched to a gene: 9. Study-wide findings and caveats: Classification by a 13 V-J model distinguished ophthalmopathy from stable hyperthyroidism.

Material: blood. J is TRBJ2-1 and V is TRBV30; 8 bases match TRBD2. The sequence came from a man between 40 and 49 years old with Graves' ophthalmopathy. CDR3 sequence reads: CAWSTGLVFSEQFF. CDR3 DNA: TGTGCCTGGAGTACGGGACTAGTGTTCTCTGAGCAGTTCTTC.